These 2 T cell receptor beta chains originate from one sample sequenced in a study of breast tumors, draining lymph nodes, adjacent tissues listed by TCRdb under 2016. Lymph node samples were obtained from the axillary draining lymph nodes of breast cancer patients. Preparation of the library involved multiplex PCR. The sequencer was an Illumina HiSeq 2000. TCRdb trimmed the raw reads at Q25, called clones with MiXCR and kept productive beta chains. Each CDR3 protein appears once, grouped with its most common genes and DNA. Present in this sample are approximately 230,000 distinct CDR3 sequences, around 35% of which were seen just once. The ten largest make up 3% to 4.5% of the sample. The source material was axillary lymph node tissue. These receptors all stem from a female donor with breast cancer. Some clones in this sample may be carry-over from other donors' samples.

The chain has TRBV11-1 and TRBJ1-2; tentative D call: TRBD1 (6 bases). This CDR3 comprises 18 residues. Germline lookup yields CDR1 SGHAT and CDR2 FQDESV (reference sequence). Trimming took off 2 bases at V and 1 base at J, with 20 bases between the two ends. The CDR3: CASSLLSLETGFNYGYTF. The CDR3 DNA reads as TGTGCCAGCAGCTTACTATCCCTGGAGACAGGTTTTAACTATGGCTACACCTTC.

In this sample, this clonotype turned up many times. The chain uses TRBV9 and TRBJ1-2, with 9 bases lining up with TRBD1. The germline gives CDR1 SGDLS, CDR2 YYNGEE. V was pared by 3 bases and J by 5 bases, with 2 bases of the junction left unmatched. The CDR3 is 13 amino acids. CDR3 loop: CASSGQGGYGYTF. CDR3 nucleotides: TGTGCCAGCAGCGGACAGGGGGGGTATGGCTACACCTTC.